This T cell receptor (beta chain) is from a study of shared clonotypes between healthy human individuals (dated by TCRdb to between 2020 and 2021). About the investigation overall: A couple of women and a few men aged 18 to 49 years were included in the cohort. To estimate repertoire size and how much clonotypes are shared between individuals, the study performed deep sequencing of blood TCR repertoires from a few healthy adults. To increase sequencing depth and limit assay-specific biases, different laboratories used diverse techniques to prepare libraries and sequence TCR repertoires. Between about 0.85 and 8.9 billion PBMCs per donor were obtained by leukapheresis. Overall study results and their limits: The small number of donors limited the genetic and exposure-history diversity represented. Sampling was restricted to blood, and TCR repertoires in tissue are likely to differ from TCR repertoires in blood. Pairwise subsampling indicated that sequencing depth was expected to affect the degree of clonotype sharing among donors.

CDR1 is given as MNHNS and CDR2 as SASEGT, both from the germline V gene. Trimmed from V: 6 bases; trimmed from J: 7 bases; junction bases lacking a gene match: 10. The CDR3 measures 15 amino acids from cysteine to phenylalanine. Just the 45-base CDR3 DNA is kept, in frame starting at base 1. Using the deep immunoSEQ assay, multiplex PCR amplified TCR CDR3 regions from genomic DNA. Genomic DNA extracted from each cell subset was distributed evenly over all wells of several immunoSEQ 96-well plates, and each plate served as one replicate. For unsorted PBMC, each replicate PCR was loaded with around 300 ng genomic DNA, equivalent to around 30,000 T cell genomes. Ten immunoSEQ deep assay plates were used to sequence the unsorted PBMC genomic DNA. Purified libraries were quantified with a Qubit 3.0 fluorometer, sized on a Bioanalyzer 2100, and re-quantified with the KAPA Library Quantification kit. Each immunoSEQ 96-well plate was sequenced on its own single-read 150-cycle Illumina NextSeq 550 flow cell. As for how the authors treated the data: The immunoSEQ output contained only junctional sequences without quality scores, so filtering could not match that applied to full-length reads. Sequences were annotated with PyIR, a Python wrapper for IgBLAST v1.9, using IMGT germline references to assign V/J genes and CDR3. Reads were removed for weak V/J assignments (E-value above 1e-6), missing CDR3, stop codons, out-of-frame junctions, or ambiguous translated residues. V3J clonotypes were defined by identical inferred V gene, J gene, and CDR3 amino acid sequence. Percentage overlap between repertoires was computed as shared unique clonotypes divided by the size of the smaller repertoire. RTK rarefaction, the Chao1 estimator, and Recon v2.1 estimates of unobserved clonotypes were used to assess repertoire richness. The clones in this table, taken by TCRdb from immuneACCESS, are in-frame only. Not every clone is retained; where verified, under half of the shortfall comes from an unresolved V gene, and the cause of the rest is unknown. The V and J calls and clone size were taken over from that table, and D and trimming were inferred from the DNA. The sample table contains 450,000 to 600,000 clones; only one count was recorded for 79% of them. The top ten clonotypes cover approximately 13% of the sample.

The donors were healthy, HIV-negative adults with no recently reported acute infections or vaccinations. Only Caucasian adults living in Nashville, Tennessee, USA were represented among the donors. For unsorted samples, 84 million or so PBMCs were counted, and genomic DNA was extracted using the QIAamp DNA Blood Mini kit. After blood collection by leukapheresis, PBMCs were isolated using Ficoll-Histopaque density gradient centrifugation and then cryopreserved in the vapor phase of liquid nitrogen. This clone has more than one count but fewer than ten. Its antigen specificity is not known. Base qualities are not provided; no much larger clone lies one nucleotide away.

The sequencing sample was made of PBMCs. The chain uses TRBV6-1 and TRBJ2-7; the junction holds 12 bases that match TRBD1. This receptor was taken from a middle-aged woman in good health. Some clones in this sample may be carry-over from other donors' samples. The CDR3 sequence is CASREGTGGPREQYF. DNA sequence: TGTGCCAGCAGGGAGGGGACAGGGGGCCCGCGGGAGCAGTACTTC.